This T cell receptor beta chain was obtained from a study of technical replicates of blood from a handful of donors. Trimming left V 3 bases short and J 3 bases short, with 12 bases between. CDR1 is SGDLS, CDR2 YYNGEE, per germline. This CDR3 region has 15 residues. This table comes from immunoSEQ multiplex PCR, and its TCRdb copy is limited to in-frame clones, with some not included. The sample lists about 76,000 clones, roughly 85% occurring once. The chain has TRBV9 and TRBJ1-4; a possible D gene is TRBD1 (6 bases). This sequence originates from a human donor in good health. Some clones in this sample may be carry-over from other donors' samples. The sequenced sample was PBMCs. The CDR3 here is CASSGRTGSNEKLFF. The DNA of the CDR3 is TGTGCCAGCAGCGGACGAACAGGGTCTAATGAAAAACTGTTTTTT. Full variable domain (rest looked up from reference TRBV9 and TRBJ1-4): DSGVTQTPKHLITATGQRVTLRCSPRSGDLSVYWYQQSLDQGLQFLIQYYNGEERAKGNILERFSAQQFPDLHSELNLSSLELGDSALYFCASSGRTGSNEKLFFGSGTQLSVL.